A single sample gave rise to the 24 T cell receptor beta chains below, sequenced in a study of identifying expanded T cells in peripheral blood. Some clones are missing from TCRdb's copy, which holds only in-frame ones; the method was immunoSEQ multiplex PCR. This sample has tens of thousands of clones, with about four fifths found just once. Sequencing was done on a sample of blood. These receptors were taken from a person aged 18 to 75 in good health.

This clone was found many times. The V call is TRBV6-7, the J call TRBJ2-7; no clear D gene. TRBV6-7 is known as an ORF, though its function is uncertain. Trimming shortened V by 1 base and J by 1 base, and 11 bases separated the two germline ends. CDR3 length: 15 amino acids. This chain's CDR3 is CASSYFTTESYEQYF. The CDR3 coding sequence is TGTGCCAGCAGTTACTTCACAACGGAGTCCTACGAGCAGTACTTC.

The rearrangement joins TRBV30 to TRBJ1-1; a weak D match, TRBD1 (6 bases). Germline V CDR1 and CDR2: GTSNPN, SVGIG (reference sequence). The CDR3 length is 18 residues. Trimming left V 1 base short and J 0 bases short, with 21 bases between. CDR3 in amino acids: CAWSGRTAGRSVNTEAFF. DNA of the CDR3: TGTGCCTGGAGTGGTAGGACAGCCGGTCGGTCGGTGAACACTGAAGCTTTCTTT.

The chain recombines TRBV7-8 with TRBJ2-1; TRBD2 matches at 15 bases. From germline, CDR1 is SGHVS and CDR2 FQNEAQ. Trimming removed 5 bases from V and 5 bases from J; junction bases left unmatched: 7. The CDR3 contains 17 residues. For the CDR3, the DNA is TGTGCCAGCAGCCCGAGGACTAGCGGGGGGGCCGACAATGAGCAGTTCTTC. Translation: CASSPRTSGGADNEQFF.

The chain joins TRBV5-6 to TRBJ1-1, with D unresolved. Germline lookup yields CDR1 SGHDT and CDR2 YYEEEE. The V and J ends lost 0 bases and 1 base respectively, with 10 bases between them. This CDR3 region has 15 residues. The CDR3 loop is CASSLVAERNTEAFF. The DNA for the CDR3 is TGTGCCAGCAGCTTGGTAGCCGAAAGGAACACTGAAGCTTTCTTT.

The rearrangement links TRBV7-6 to TRBJ1-6; 8 positions match TRBD1. This CDR3 is 15 amino acids long. The germline CDR1 and CDR2 sequences are SGHVS and FNYEAQ. The V and J ends lost 5 bases and 7 bases, in that order; junction bases with no gene match: 7. The CDR3 DNA reads TGTGCCAGCAGCCGAGGACAGGGCAGAAATTCACCCCTCCACTTT. Residues: CASSRGQGRNSPLHF.

This chain connects TRBV7-3 to TRBJ2-6; D gene ambiguous. The V and J ends lost 2 bases and 2 bases respectively, with 7 bases between them. There are 15 residues in the CDR3. CDR1 and CDR2 from the germline V gene are SGHTA and FQGTGA. CDR3 coding DNA: TGTGCCAGCAGCTTATTTGGGGCTGGGGCCAACGTCCTGACTTTC. It encodes CASSLFGAGANVLTF.

J is TRBJ2-3 and V is TRBV20-1; D is unclear. Germline assignment: CDR1 DFQATT and CDR2 SNEGSKA (reference sequence). Trimming stripped 6 bases from V and 4 bases from J, with 8 bases between. CDR3 size: 11 residues. CDR3 nucleotides: TGCAGTGCGTACTTAGCAGATACGCAGTATTTT. It translates to CSAYLADTQYF.

The chain carries TRBV2 and TRBJ1-2; D is unclear. This CDR3 has 13 residues. From germline, CDR1 is SNHLY and CDR2 FYNNEI. V lost 7 bases and J 1 base, leaving 10 bases between the germline ends. CDR3 nucleotide sequence: TGTGCCAGCAATGTCTTCCTTAACTATGGCTACACCTTC. Translation gives CASNVFLNYGYTF.

In its sample, this clone was seen a few times. The chain recombines TRBV27 with TRBJ1-1; 8 bases map to TRBD1. CDR1 is MNHEY, CDR2 SMNVEV, per germline (reference sequence). This CDR3 region has 14 residues. The V gene end was trimmed by 2 bases and the J gene end by 4 bases; junction bases not matched to a gene: 3. Here the CDR3 reads CASSLDRGTTEAFF. The DNA of the CDR3 is TGTGCCAGCAGTTTAGACAGGGGTACCACTGAAGCTTTCTTT.

Only one count was recorded for this clone. The chain combines TRBV11-1 with TRBJ2-1; 7 nucleotides line up with TRBD1. Germline-derived CDR1 and CDR2 are SGHAT and FQDESV (reference sequence). The CDR3 contains 15 residues. V shed 5 bases and J 3 bases; nucleotides not matched to a gene: 7. CDR3 residues: CASSPGQEGYNEQFF. As DNA, the CDR3 is TGTGCCAGCAGCCCTGGACAGGAAGGCTACAATGAGCAGTTCTTC.

The chain employs TRBV5-1 and TRBJ2-1; 8 bases match TRBD2. The CDR3 is 17 amino acids. The trim removed 4 bases at V and 5 bases at J, leaving 14 bases unmatched. Germline V gives CDR1 SGHRS, CDR2 YFSETQ. The CDR3, as DNA: TGCGCCAGCAGCCTACTACCTGGGGCGGGAGGTGACAATGAGCAGTTCTTC. Translation: CASSLLPGAGGDNEQFF.

The CDR3: CASSQEGAAGAGELFF. The CDR3 DNA reads as TGCGCCAGCAGCCAAGAGGGGGCTGCAGGGGCCGGGGAGCTGTTTTTT. The rearrangement joins TRBV4-1 to TRBJ2-2; D might be TRBD1 (6 bases). This CDR3 spans 16 amino acids. Trimming cost V 0 bases and J 6 bases, with 14 bases left between them. Germline V gene lookup returns CDR1 MGHRA and CDR2 YSYEKL.

V is TRBV11-3 and J is TRBJ1-1, with D tentatively TRBD1 (6 bases). The CDR3 is 13 amino acids. CDR1 and CDR2 (germline): SGHNT, YENEEA. V was shortened by 4 bases and J by 6 bases, with 12 bases between the two germline ends. The DNA for the CDR3 is TGTGCCAGCAGCTCCAGGGGTATCGCTGAAGCTTTCTTT. Protein sequence: CASSSRGIAEAFF.

This CDR3 reads CASSLAGAGLAAYEQYV. For the CDR3, the DNA is TGTGCCAGCAGCTTGGCCGGGGCGGGACTAGCGGCCTACGAGCAGTACGTC. The chain uses TRBV5-4 and TRBJ2-7; 11 nucleotides line up with TRBD2. V shed 0 bases, J shed 2 bases, and the junction held 7 bases outside the gene matches. Germline V gene sequence: CDR1 SGHNT, CDR2 YYREEE (reference sequence). This CDR3 region has 17 residues.

The rearrangement joins TRBV7-2 to TRBJ2-2; weak D call: TRBD2 (6 bases). Deletions cut 5 bases from V and 0 bases from J, with 10 bases between. Germline-derived CDR1 and CDR2 are SGHTA and FQGNSA. The CDR3 spans 15 residues. The CDR3 spells CASSLGGTNTGELFF. DNA for the CDR3: TGTGCCAGCAGCCTTGGCGGGACGAACACCGGGGAGCTGTTTTTT.

The chain carries TRBV7-2 and TRBJ2-3; 9 bases map to TRBD1. J gave up 1 base and V 5 bases, and 7 bases lay outside the gene matches. This CDR3 has 16 amino acids. The germline gives CDR1 SGHTA, CDR2 FQGNSA. The CDR3 bases are TGTGCCAGCAGCCCCGGGACAGGGCTGGGCACAGATACGCAGTATTTT. Translation gives CASSPGTGLGTDTQYF.

V is TRBV5-4 and J is TRBJ2-3, with 8 bases fitting TRBD2. V shed 4 bases and J 0 bases; nucleotides not matched to a gene: 7. CDR1 is SGHNT and CDR2 is YYREEE in the germline V gene (reference sequence). The CDR3 contains 16 residues. The CDR3, as DNA: TGTGCCAGCAGCCCTTTAGCGGGATTAAGCACAGATACGCAGTATTTT. It is translated as CASSPLAGLSTDTQYF.

The chain couples TRBV29-1 to TRBJ2-5; perhaps TRBD1 as D (5 bases). The V end lost 3 bases, the J end lost 4 bases, and 12 bases lay between the germline ends. This CDR3 contains 13 residues. Germline V gives CDR1 SQVTM, CDR2 ANQGSEA. CDR3 in amino acids: CSVDGADGETQYF. The DNA of the CDR3 is TGCAGCGTTGATGGGGCAGATGGAGAGACCCAGTACTTC. Variable domain in full (rest from reference TRBV29-1 and TRBJ2-5): SAVISQKPSRDICQRGTSLTIQCQVDSQVTMMFWYRQQPGQSLTLIATANQGSEATYESGFVIDKFPISRPNLTFSTLTVSNMSPEDSSIYLCSVDGADGETQYFGPGTRLLVL.

This clone has more than one count but fewer than ten. The chain joins TRBV30 to TRBJ1-1; 9 nucleotides line up with TRBD1. The CDR3 is 13 residues long. CDR1 and CDR2 (germline): GTSNPN, SVGIG (reference sequence). V gave up 2 bases and J gave up 9 bases; unmatched junction bases: 7. In DNA form, the CDR3 reads TGTGCCTGGAGTCCCTGGGACAGGGAACAAGCTTTCTTT. Encoded protein: CAWSPWDREQAFF.

The rearrangement joins TRBV5-4 to TRBJ2-1; D is unclear. The CDR3 runs 15 residues. Deletions cut 3 bases from V and 0 bases from J, with 10 bases between. Per germline, CDR1 SGHNT and CDR2 YYREEE (reference sequence). CDR3: CASSSPSFSYNEQFF. The DNA of the CDR3 is TGTGCCAGCAGCTCCCCGAGTTTCTCCTACAATGAGCAGTTCTTC.

The chain couples TRBV7-2 to TRBJ2-5; 7 bases line up with TRBD2. V shed 1 base and J 1 base; nucleotides not matched to a gene: 6. CDR3 size: 16 residues. The germline gives CDR1 SGHTA, CDR2 FQGNSA. As DNA, the CDR3 is TGTGCCAGCAGCTTAGGCTTGGTAGCGGGCCAAGAGACCCAGTACTTC. It encodes CASSLGLVAGQETQYF.

V is TRBV7-9 and J is TRBJ1-3, with D perhaps TRBD1 (6 bases). Trimming took 0 bases from V and 8 from J, leaving 17 bases between them. Germline lookup yields CDR1 SEHNR and CDR2 FQNEAQ (reference sequence). The CDR3 totals 16 residues. The CDR3 spells CASSLALQGGFHTIYF. For the CDR3, the DNA is TGTGCCAGCAGCTTAGCCTTACAGGGTGGATTTCACACCATATATTTT.

This chain links TRBV4-3 with TRBJ2-7, with D perhaps given as TRBD1 or TRBD2 (5 bases each). The V end lost 0 bases, the J end lost 2 bases, and 11 bases lay between the germline ends. The CDR3 loop spans 15 amino acids. CDR1 LGHNA and CDR2 YSLEER come from the germline V gene. In DNA, the CDR3 is TGCGCCAGCAGCCAAGATTTCGAGGGACCCTACGAGCAGTACTTC. The encoded protein is CASSQDFEGPYEQYF.

The chain is built from TRBV6-4 and TRBJ2-2; 9 positions match TRBD2. The CDR3 runs 16 residues. Germline CDR1 and CDR2: MRHNA and SNTAGT. The V gene end was trimmed by 8 bases and the J gene end by 7 bases; junction bases not matched to a gene: 14. This CDR3 reads CASQRLAGTSHGELFF. In nucleotides, the CDR3 is TGTGCCAGCCAGCGGCTAGCGGGGACTAGCCACGGGGAGCTGTTTTTT.